Included here is one T cell receptor (beta chain) sequence, with context. Its matching antigen is unknown. The sample originates from a study of T cell responses to AZD1222 COVID-19 vaccine. Across the whole study: Timing groups of about 4 and about 12 weeks for second doses were pooled. Study findings and constraints: Spike regions recognized by vaccine-associated CD4 TCRs spanned the protein, led by 160-218 and 743-854. Just six people given AZD1222 tested seropositive at baseline. It should be noted that donors were predominantly white British and more often female, and clonal diversity was possibly underestimated.

Trimming took off 5 bases at V and 3 bases at J, with 10 bases between the two ends. Looked up from germline, CDR1 is MDHEN and CDR2 is SYDVKM. The CDR3 is made up of 13 amino acids. The protocol was immunoSEQ multiplex PCR, while the TCRdb copy is restricted to in-frame clones and leaves out a portion. Of roughly 160,000 clones in the sample, about 95% were seen once. The specimen comprised peripheral blood, sampled on day 0 of AZD1222 vaccination. This receptor was identified in an adult in good health. The V and J genes are TRBV28 and TRBJ1-1; D is possibly TRBD1 (6 bases). CDR3: CASSPTGYTEAFF. The CDR3 DNA reads TGTGCCAGCAGTCCGACAGGTTACACTGAAGCTTTCTTT. Based on the CDR3 plus reference TRBV28 and TRBJ1-1, the full variable domain is DVKVTQSSRYLVKRTGEKVFLECVQDMDHENMFWYRQDPGLGLRLIYFSYDVKMKEKGDIPEGYSVSREKKERFSLILESASTNQTSMYLCASSPTGYTEAFFGQGTRLTVV.